The rows below give T cell receptor beta chains drawn from one sample of a study of blood T cell repertoires in COVID-19. Repertoires were generated with immunoSEQ multiplex PCR, while TCRdb's copy carries only in-frame clones and drops some. The table includes about 170,000 clones, around 89% detected once. Sequencing was done on a sample of peripheral blood. These TCRs come from a man aged 50-59 years who had recovered from COVID-19. The CDR3 runs from the conserved cysteine through the conserved F or W. A D gene is named only where the DNA matches it firmly. Size is stated for part of the rows, as once, few or many counts, or as a class when the clone is expanded.

j_call: TRBJ1-1
clone_size: .
d_call: .
cdr3_length: 12
v_call: TRBV19
cdr3_nt: TGTGCCAGTAGTTTCACGAGCACTGAAGCTTTCTTT
cdr3_aa: CASSFTSTEAFF

j_call: TRBJ2-5
clone_size: .
d_call: .
cdr3_length: 14
v_call: TRBV5-1
cdr3_nt: TGCGCCAGCAGCTTGGGCGGGGCCCAAGAGACCCAGTACTTC
cdr3_aa: CASSLGGAQETQYF

j_call: TRBJ2-5
clone_size: .
d_call: .
cdr3_length: 12
v_call: TRBV2
cdr3_nt: TGTGCCAGCAGGCGAGAACCGGAGACCCAGTACTTC
cdr3_aa: CASRREPETQYF

j_call: TRBJ1-2
clone_size: .
d_call: TRBD1
cdr3_length: 15
v_call: TRBV28
cdr3_nt: TGTGCCAGCAGGCCGACCACAGGGGGGGGCTACGGCTACACCTTC
cdr3_aa: CASRPTTGGGYGYTF

j_call: TRBJ2-3
clone_size: .
d_call: .
cdr3_length: 15
v_call: TRBV6-1
cdr3_nt: TGTGCCAGCAGTGAAGGCAGGGGTAGCACAGATACGCAGTATTTT
cdr3_aa: CASSEGRGSTDTQYF

j_call: TRBJ2-3
clone_size: .
d_call: TRBD1
cdr3_length: 15
v_call: TRBV5-1
cdr3_nt: TGCGCCAGCAGCCGAGACCAGGGGGGCACAGATACGCAGTATTTT
cdr3_aa: CASSRDQGGTDTQYF

j_call: TRBJ1-5
clone_size: .
d_call: TRBD1
cdr3_length: 15
v_call: TRBV4-1
cdr3_nt: TGCGCCAGCAGCCAAGAAGAGACAGGGGTTCAGCCCCAGCATTTT
cdr3_aa: CASSQEETGVQPQHF

j_call: TRBJ2-5
clone_size: .
d_call: TRBD2
cdr3_length: 15
v_call: TRBV6-6
cdr3_nt: TGTGCCAGCAGTTACGGGGCTAGCGGACAAGAGACCCAGTACTTC
cdr3_aa: CASSYGASGQETQYF

j_call: TRBJ2-5
clone_size: few
d_call: TRBD1
cdr3_length: 16
v_call: TRBV7-3
cdr3_nt: TGTGCCAGCAGCTTAAGCGGACAGGGGGTAGGAGAGACCCAGTACTTC
cdr3_aa: CASSLSGQGVGETQYF

j_call: TRBJ1-3
clone_size: .
d_call: TRBD1
cdr3_length: 15
v_call: TRBV9
cdr3_nt: TGTGCCAGCAGCGTAGGGACAGGGCCTGGAAACACCATATATTTT
cdr3_aa: CASSVGTGPGNTIYF

j_call: TRBJ1-1
clone_size: .
d_call: .
cdr3_length: 15
v_call: TRBV28
cdr3_nt: TGTGCCAGCAGTTTGGGAGGTGTCCCGAACACTGAAGCTTTCTTT
cdr3_aa: CASSLGGVPNTEAFF

j_call: TRBJ2-7
clone_size: .
d_call: .
cdr3_length: 17
v_call: TRBV7-2
cdr3_nt: TGTGCCAGCAGCTTAGCGGCGGGAAGGGCTCCTACCTACGAGCAGTACTTC
cdr3_aa: CASSLAAGRAPTYEQYF

j_call: TRBJ2-5
clone_size: once
d_call: .
cdr3_length: 15
v_call: TRBV5-1
cdr3_nt: TGCGCCAGCAGCTTGGGTTACAGGGATGGAGAGACCCAGTACTTC
cdr3_aa: CASSLGYRDGETQYF

j_call: TRBJ2-5
clone_size: .
d_call: .
cdr3_length: 15
v_call: TRBV6-1
cdr3_nt: TGTGCCAGCAGTGAAGGAACAGGGAAATCGGAGACCCAGTACTTC
cdr3_aa: CASSEGTGKSETQYF

j_call: TRBJ1-1
clone_size: .
d_call: TRBD1
cdr3_length: 16
v_call: TRBV18
cdr3_nt: TGTGCCAGCTCACCAAAGGAAACAGGGGGGAACACTGAAGCTTTCTTT
cdr3_aa: CASSPKETGGNTEAFF

j_call: TRBJ1-3
clone_size: few
d_call: TRBD1
cdr3_length: 15
v_call: TRBV2
cdr3_nt: TGTGCCAGCGGCCGACAGGGGATTTCTGGAAACACCATATATTTT
cdr3_aa: CASGRQGISGNTIYF

j_call: TRBJ2-5
clone_size: .
d_call: TRBD2
cdr3_length: 16
v_call: TRBV27
cdr3_nt: TGTGCCAGCAGTCCCCGTACCGGGGGGGACCAAGAGACCCAGTACTTC
cdr3_aa: CASSPRTGGDQETQYF

j_call: TRBJ2-3
clone_size: .
d_call: TRBD2
cdr3_length: 17
v_call: TRBV27
cdr3_nt: TGTGCCAGCAGTTTCTCAAGCGGGAGGGCTTACACAGATACGCAGTATTTT
cdr3_aa: CASSFSSGRAYTDTQYF

j_call: TRBJ2-7
clone_size: .
d_call: TRBD2
cdr3_length: 15
v_call: TRBV7-2
cdr3_nt: TGTGCCAGCAGATCCGGGACTAGCGGCTCCTACGAGCAGTACTTC
cdr3_aa: CASRSGTSGSYEQYF

j_call: TRBJ1-1
clone_size: .
d_call: TRBD1
cdr3_length: 14
v_call: TRBV5-8
cdr3_nt: TGTGCCAGCAGCCTGGGACAGGACCACACTGAAGCTTTCTTT
cdr3_aa: CASSLGQDHTEAFF

j_call: TRBJ2-2
clone_size: .
d_call: .
cdr3_length: 12
v_call: TRBV27
cdr3_nt: TGTGCCAGCACGGGTTGGGCCGGGGAGCTGTTTTTT
cdr3_aa: CASTGWAGELFF

j_call: TRBJ2-6
clone_size: .
d_call: .
cdr3_length: 13
v_call: TRBV7-2
cdr3_nt: TGTGCCAGCAACCTAGACGGGACCAACGTCCTGACTTTC
cdr3_aa: CASNLDGTNVLTF

j_call: TRBJ2-7
clone_size: once
d_call: .
cdr3_length: 15
v_call: TRBV9
cdr3_nt: TGTGCCAGCAGCGTAGGAGCAGGGAATCCCAACGAGCAGTACTTC
cdr3_aa: CASSVGAGNPNEQYF

j_call: TRBJ1-3
clone_size: .
d_call: .
cdr3_length: 16
v_call: TRBV5-1
cdr3_nt: TGCGCCAGCAGCTCTACCACGGGGAGGGCTGGAAACACCATATATTTT
cdr3_aa: CASSSTTGRAGNTIYF

j_call: TRBJ2-5
clone_size: .
d_call: .
cdr3_length: 15
v_call: TRBV5-4
cdr3_nt: TGTGCCAGCAGCTTGGACCAGGGGCGCGCGGAGACCCAGTACTTC
cdr3_aa: CASSLDQGRAETQYF

j_call: TRBJ2-1
clone_size: .
d_call: .
cdr3_length: 15
v_call: TRBV7-6
cdr3_nt: TGTGCCAGCAGCTCTTCGACAGGCTCCTACAATGAGCAGTTCTTC
cdr3_aa: CASSSSTGSYNEQFF

j_call: TRBJ2-5
clone_size: .
d_call: .
cdr3_length: 11
v_call: TRBV10-2
cdr3_nt: TGCGCCAGCAGTGAAGGGGGGACCCAGTACTTC
cdr3_aa: CASSEGGTQYF

j_call: TRBJ2-5
clone_size: once
d_call: .
cdr3_length: 14
v_call: TRBV6-5
cdr3_nt: TGTGCCAGCAGTTACTCTCAGGGTCAAGAGACCCAGTACTTC
cdr3_aa: CASSYSQGQETQYF

j_call: TRBJ2-3
clone_size: .
d_call: .
cdr3_length: 14
v_call: TRBV15
cdr3_nt: TGTGCCACCAGCAGAGAAACACCTCAAGATACGCAGTATTTT
cdr3_aa: CATSRETPQDTQYF

j_call: TRBJ1-1
clone_size: .
d_call: .
cdr3_length: 11
v_call: TRBV6-5
cdr3_nt: TGTGCCAGCAGGCGAGGCACTGAAGCTTTCTTT
cdr3_aa: CASRRGTEAFF

j_call: TRBJ1-1
clone_size: few
d_call: .
cdr3_length: 13
v_call: TRBV19
cdr3_nt: TGTGCCAGTACCCTACAGGGTAACACTGAAGCTTTCTTT
cdr3_aa: CASTLQGNTEAFF

j_call: TRBJ2-3
clone_size: .
d_call: .
cdr3_length: 15
v_call: TRBV30
cdr3_nt: TGTGCCTGCCGCAGGGGCCCTTGGGACACAGATACGCAGTATTTT
cdr3_aa: CACRRGPWDTDTQYF

j_call: TRBJ1-2
clone_size: .
d_call: .
cdr3_length: 14
v_call: TRBV4-3
cdr3_nt: TGCGCCAGCAGCCAAGATAGTCGCGGCTATGGCTACACCTTC
cdr3_aa: CASSQDSRGYGYTF

j_call: TRBJ1-1
clone_size: .
d_call: .
cdr3_length: 15
v_call: TRBV25-1
cdr3_nt: TGTGCCAGCAGTGAAGCGGCGGGGGCGGGGACTGAAGCTTTCTTT
cdr3_aa: CASSEAAGAGTEAFF

j_call: TRBJ2-5
clone_size: .
d_call: TRBD1
cdr3_length: 15
v_call: TRBV6-5
cdr3_nt: TGTGCCAGCAGCCCGAGTCTAACCGGGACAGCCTTTAAGTACTTC
cdr3_aa: CASSPSLTGTAFKYF

j_call: TRBJ2-1
clone_size: .
d_call: .
cdr3_length: 14
v_call: TRBV24-1
cdr3_nt: TGTGCCACCAGTGATTTGCTGGGCGGGGATGAGCAGTTCTTC
cdr3_aa: CATSDLLGGDEQFF

j_call: TRBJ2-7
clone_size: .
d_call: TRBD2
cdr3_length: 14
v_call: TRBV7-2
cdr3_nt: TGTGCCAGCAGCTTAGCCCCTAGCGGCTACGAGCAGTACTTC
cdr3_aa: CASSLAPSGYEQYF

j_call: TRBJ1-5
clone_size: .
d_call: .
cdr3_length: 18
v_call: TRBV19
cdr3_nt: TGTGCCAGTAGTATGTTCTGGACAGACGGAATTAGCAATCAGCCCCAGCATTTT
cdr3_aa: CASSMFWTDGISNQPQHF

j_call: TRBJ2-3
clone_size: .
d_call: TRBD2
cdr3_length: 16
v_call: TRBV9
cdr3_nt: TGTGCCAGCAGCACCCGGACTAGCGGGGGTACAGATACGCAGTATTTT
cdr3_aa: CASSTRTSGGTDTQYF

j_call: TRBJ1-2
clone_size: .
d_call: .
cdr3_length: 13
v_call: TRBV7-9
cdr3_nt: TGTGCCAGCAGCTTATATGAGGCGCCTGGCTACACCTTC
cdr3_aa: CASSLYEAPGYTF

j_call: TRBJ1-1
clone_size: .
d_call: .
cdr3_length: 15
v_call: TRBV4-1
cdr3_nt: TGCGCCAGCAGCCAAGATACCGGCCTAGGCACTGAAGCTTTCTTT
cdr3_aa: CASSQDTGLGTEAFF

j_call: TRBJ2-7
clone_size: .
d_call: .
cdr3_length: 15
v_call: TRBV5-6
cdr3_nt: TGTGCCAGCAGCTTGCGGGAAACGAGCTCCTACGAGCAGTACTTC
cdr3_aa: CASSLRETSSYEQYF

j_call: TRBJ2-3
clone_size: once
d_call: .
cdr3_length: 15
v_call: TRBV12-5
cdr3_nt: TGTGCTAGTGGTCAAGGACTCGTCGAGGGAGATACGCAGTATTTT
cdr3_aa: CASGQGLVEGDTQYF

j_call: TRBJ1-1
clone_size: once
d_call: .
cdr3_length: 14
v_call: TRBV2
cdr3_nt: TGTGCCAGCAGGGAGCCGATGAGTAACACTGAAGCTTTCTTT
cdr3_aa: CASREPMSNTEAFF

j_call: TRBJ1-4
clone_size: .
d_call: TRBD1
cdr3_length: 15
v_call: TRBV19
cdr3_nt: TGTGCCAGTAGCATTGGACAGGGGGTAAATGAAAAACTGTTTTTT
cdr3_aa: CASSIGQGVNEKLFF

j_call: TRBJ2-3
clone_size: .
d_call: .
cdr3_length: 13
v_call: TRBV7-2
cdr3_nt: TGTGCCAGCAGCTTACTAGCCGGAGATACGCAGTATTTT
cdr3_aa: CASSLLAGDTQYF

j_call: TRBJ2-5
clone_size: .
d_call: TRBD2
cdr3_length: 15
v_call: TRBV27
cdr3_nt: TGTGCCAGCAGCGGAAGACTAGCGGGTGAAGAGACCCAGTACTTC
cdr3_aa: CASSGRLAGEETQYF

j_call: TRBJ1-5
clone_size: .
d_call: TRBD1
cdr3_length: 15
v_call: TRBV6-2/TRBV6-3
cdr3_nt: TGTGCCAGCAGTTACTCGAAGGACAGGGCTCAGCCCCAGCATTTT
cdr3_aa: CASSYSKDRAQPQHF

j_call: TRBJ1-1
clone_size: .
d_call: TRBD1
cdr3_length: 14
v_call: TRBV7-3
cdr3_nt: TGTGCCAGCAGCCTACAGGGGGAACGGACTGAAGCTTTCTTT
cdr3_aa: CASSLQGERTEAFF

j_call: TRBJ1-3
clone_size: once
d_call: .
cdr3_length: 16
v_call: TRBV18
cdr3_nt: TGTGCCAGCTCACCGCTAATACCGGAGACTGGAAACACCATATATTTT
cdr3_aa: CASSPLIPETGNTIYF

j_call: TRBJ2-1
clone_size: .
d_call: .
cdr3_length: 13
v_call: TRBV10-3
cdr3_nt: TGTGCCATCAGCCGGGGAGGCTACAATGAGCAGTTCTTC
cdr3_aa: CAISRGGYNEQFF

j_call: TRBJ2-7
clone_size: .
d_call: TRBD2
cdr3_length: 17
v_call: TRBV18
cdr3_nt: TGTGCCAGCTCACCTGGGACTAGCGGACTCGCGGGCTACGAGCAGTACTTC
cdr3_aa: CASSPGTSGLAGYEQYF

j_call: TRBJ1-2
clone_size: .
d_call: .
cdr3_length: 12
v_call: TRBV7-9
cdr3_nt: TGTGCCAGCAGCTCGGGGGGGCTCGACTACACCTTC
cdr3_aa: CASSSGGLDYTF

j_call: TRBJ2-1
clone_size: .
d_call: .
cdr3_length: 12
v_call: TRBV6-2/TRBV6-3
cdr3_nt: TGTGCCAGCAGTTTTTCTTACAATGAGCAGTTCTTC
cdr3_aa: CASSFSYNEQFF

j_call: TRBJ1-5
clone_size: .
d_call: .
cdr3_length: 13
v_call: TRBV7-9
cdr3_nt: TGTGCCAGCAGCTTAGGCCCAGCGCAGCCCCAGCATTTT
cdr3_aa: CASSLGPAQPQHF

j_call: TRBJ2-7
clone_size: .
d_call: TRBD1
cdr3_length: 15
v_call: TRBV6-6
cdr3_nt: TGTGCCAGCAGTTACGGTTCAGGGGGCTCCCACGAGCAGTACTTC
cdr3_aa: CASSYGSGGSHEQYF

j_call: TRBJ2-7
clone_size: .
d_call: TRBD2
cdr3_length: 20
v_call: TRBV5-1
cdr3_nt: TGCGCCAGCAGCTTGGAACCCTGGACGAGCGGGAGTTCCTTCTCCTACGAGCAGTACTTC
cdr3_aa: CASSLEPWTSGSSFSYEQYF

j_call: TRBJ1-6
clone_size: .
d_call: TRBD1
cdr3_length: 17
v_call: TRBV3-1/TRBV3-2
cdr3_nt: TGTGCCAGCAGCCCTCGGGACAGGGCTTCCTATAATTCACCCCTCCACTTT
cdr3_aa: CASSPRDRASYNSPLHF

j_call: TRBJ2-1
clone_size: .
d_call: .
cdr3_length: 15
v_call: TRBV6-5
cdr3_nt: TGTGCCAGCAGTCCCGGAGGGACCTCCTACAATGAGCAGTTCTTC
cdr3_aa: CASSPGGTSYNEQFF

j_call: TRBJ2-3
clone_size: .
d_call: TRBD2
cdr3_length: 15
v_call: TRBV5-4
cdr3_nt: TGTGCCAGCAGCGGCGGACTAGCGGGCACAGATACGCAGTATTTT
cdr3_aa: CASSGGLAGTDTQYF